The 20 T cell receptor beta chains given below trace back to one sample, sequenced in a study of patients and donors after allogeneic stem cell transplantation. TCRdb reanalysed the RT-PCR reads using MiXCR and keeps one entry per CDR3 protein. The data show 150,000 or so distinct CDR3 sequences, more than 20% seen once. Source material: blood, either unsorted or a sorted T cell fraction (not recorded which). These receptors all come from a human donor who was either an allogeneic HSCT recipient or a stem cell or donor lymphocyte infusion donor (not recorded which). It is not recorded whose cells these are; they may come from a transplant donor.

This chain joins TRBV15 and TRBJ2-5, with D unresolved. This CDR3 spans 15 amino acids. CDR1 and CDR2 from the germline V gene are LNHNV and YYDKDF (reference sequence). Trimming shortened V by 0 bases and J by 2 bases, and 10 bases separated the two germline ends. The CDR3 nucleotides read TGTGCCACCAGCAGAGAAGACGGATTTCAAGAGACCCAGTACTTC. Amino acids: CATSREDGFQETQYF.

This clonotype was seen at least ten times. The J gene is TRBJ1-4, the V gene TRBV5-1; D gene uncertain. The germline V gene has CDR1 SGHRS and CDR2 YFSETQ. V shed 0 bases and J shed 7 bases, with 13 bases lying between them. This CDR3 is 15 amino acids long. CDR3 nucleotides: TGCGCCAGCAGCTTGGATGGGGATGGGAGTGAAAAACTGTTTTTT. Its protein product is CASSLDGDGSEKLFF.

The chain is built from TRBV2 and TRBJ2-1, with unresolved D. V gave up 9 bases and J gave up 3 bases, with 12 bases separating them. Germline V gene lookup returns CDR1 SNHLY and CDR2 FYNNEI. The CDR3 length is 13 residues. The CDR3 coding sequence is TGTGCCAGGAAAAAGGACGGCTACAATGAGCAGTTCTTC. Amino acids: CARKKDGYNEQFF.

This clonotype has just a few counts. V usage is TRBV10-3 and J usage is TRBJ1-2; 9 bases line up with TRBD1. The CDR3 sequence is 13 residues long. Per germline, CDR1 ENHRY and CDR2 SYGVKD. The junction had 7 bases not matched to a gene; V was cut back by 10 bases and J by 4 bases. DNA for the CDR3: TGTGCCACCCGGACAGGGGAGCTCTATGGCTACACCTTC. It is translated as CATRTGELYGYTF.

The genes are TRBV24-1 and TRBJ2-7; tentative D call: TRBD1 (5 bases). Trimming took 5 bases from V and 3 from J, leaving 10 bases between them. Per the germline V gene, CDR1 is KGHDR and CDR2 is SFDVKD. CDR3 length: 13 amino acids. In DNA, the CDR3 is TGTGCCACCAGTGTAGGGGCAGACTACGAGCAGTACTTC. It translates to CATSVGADYEQYF.

This chain links TRBV20-1 with TRBJ2-3; D remains ambiguous. V shed 0 bases and J shed 9 bases, with 7 bases lying between them. The CDR3 spans 11 residues. Germline CDR1 DFQATT, CDR2 SNEGSKA (reference sequence). The DNA for the CDR3 is TGCAGTGCTAGAGAACCCATGACGCAGTATTTT. Translating gives CSAREPMTQYF.

The chain has TRBV12-3 or TRBV12-4 and TRBJ1-4; D is possibly TRBD1 (6 bases). This CDR3 is built from 15 residues. V dropped 6 bases and J dropped 8 bases, with 19 bases sitting between them. This chain's CDR3 is CASSNLGGLEEKLFF. For the CDR3, the DNA is TGTGCCAGCAGCAACCTTGGGGGGCTGGAGGAAAAACTGTTTTTT.

The chain links TRBV5-1 to TRBJ2-7, with no clear D. This CDR3 region has 19 residues. Trimming stripped 2 bases from V and 0 bases from J, with 24 bases between. CDR1 is SGHRS, CDR2 YFSETQ, per germline. The CDR3 protein is CASSFTMFRGRTSSYEQYF. The CDR3 DNA is TGCGCCAGCAGCTTTACGATGTTTCGCGGCAGAACGAGCTCCTACGAGCAGTACTTC.

The gene calls are TRBV5-1 and TRBJ1-2; D gene uncertain. Germline V gives CDR1 SGHRS, CDR2 YFSETQ. Trimming took 0 bases from V and 9 from J, leaving 9 bases between them. The CDR3 contains 12 residues. CDR3 nucleotide sequence: TGCGCCAGCAGCTTGGATCCGGGCCGCTACACCTTC. It specifies CASSLDPGRYTF.

The chain couples TRBV6-5 to TRBJ2-7, with 8 bases that match TRBD2. Germline values: CDR1 MNHEY, CDR2 SVGAGI. V trimming: 6 bases; J trimming: 5 bases; junction bases outside the gene matches: 18. The CDR3 is made up of 17 amino acids. Here the CDR3 DNA reads TGTGCCAGCAGACCAAGGACTCAGCGGGAGTTGGAAAACGAGCAGTACTTC. Translation: CASRPRTQRELENEQYF.

This clonotype showed up many times. The genes are TRBV3-1 and TRBJ1-2; 8 bases map to TRBD1. Trimming removed 3 bases from V and 8 bases from J; junction bases left unmatched: 17. Germline CDR1 is LGHDT and CDR2 is YNNKEL (reference sequence). CDR3 length: 17 residues. Here the CDR3 DNA reads TGTGCCAGCAGCCAGAAATTCTTAGTCGGGACAGGAGTCGGCTACACCTTC. Its translation: CASSQKFLVGTGVGYTF.

The chain joins TRBV12-3 or TRBV12-4 to TRBJ2-3; TRBD2 might be the D (5 bases). The CDR3 totals 16 residues. V dropped 5 bases and J dropped 1 base, with 16 bases sitting between them. The CDR3, as DNA: TGTGCCAGCAGTCCAGGCCACCTGGGAGGCACAGATACGCAGTATTTT. It codes for CASSPGHLGGTDTQYF.

The rearrangement uses TRBV7-9 and TRBJ2-7, with 8 bases aligning to TRBD2. The V segment lost 5 bases and the J segment 5 bases; nucleotides outside the gene matches: 14. The CDR3 is 16 amino acids. Per the germline V gene, CDR1 is SEHNR and CDR2 is FQNEAQ (reference sequence). CDR3 in DNA: TGTGCCAGCAGCCCTGTAGGAGCGGGAGTTTCCGACGAGCAGTACTTC. This gives the protein CASSPVGAGVSDEQYF. The full variable domain, with the rest looked up from reference TRBV7-9 and TRBJ2-7, is DTGVSQNPRHKITKRGQNVTFRCDPISEHNRLYWYRQTLGQGPEFLTYFQNEAQLEKSRLLSDRFSAERPKGSFSTLEIQRTEQGDSAMYLCASSPVGAGVSDEQYFGPGTRLTVT.

This clonotype was counted a few times. This chain connects TRBV5-1 to TRBJ2-3; TRBD2 aligns across 11 bases. CDR3 length: 15 amino acids. Per germline, CDR1 SGHRS and CDR2 YFSETQ. After removal of 6 bases from V and 2 bases from J, the junction contained 5 bases not matched to a gene. In nucleotides, the CDR3 is TGCGCCAGCACCTCTAGCGGGGGGTCCACAGATACGCAGTATTTT. Translation: CASTSSGGSTDTQYF.

V is TRBV12-3 or TRBV12-4 and J is TRBJ2-5, with D perhaps being TRBD1 or TRBD2 (5 bases each). The CDR3 has 14 residues. Trimming removed 6 bases from V and 1 base from J, with 12 bases in between. The CDR3 DNA follows: TGTGCCAGCAGCGGCAGGGAGCCCCAAGAGACCCAGTACTTC. Amino acids: CASSGREPQETQYF.

This clonotype showed up just a few times. J is TRBJ2-7 and V is TRBV29-1; either TRBD1 or TRBD2 may fit D (5 bases each). The CDR3 sequence is 13 residues long. Trimming left V 8 bases short and J 2 bases short, with 16 bases between. Germline V gives CDR1 SQVTM, CDR2 ANQGSEA. The CDR3 is CSILRDGTYEQYF. The CDR3 region has the DNA TGCAGCATTCTCCGGGACGGTACCTACGAGCAGTACTTC.

The chain links TRBV4-2 to TRBJ2-1, with 9 positions matching TRBD2. CDR1 is LGHNA, CDR2 YNFKEQ, per germline. V lost 6 bases and J lost 6; bases outside the gene matches: 6. CDR3 length: 14 amino acids. Here the CDR3 DNA reads TGTGCCAGCAGAGGGCGGGAGGGGTTCAATGAGCAGTTCTTC. Its translation: CASRGREGFNEQFF.

The V and J genes are TRBV10-2 and TRBJ2-5; no clear D gene. CDR1 is WSHSY, CDR2 SAAADI, per germline. The V gene lost 3 bases and the J gene lost 5 bases, with 10 bases spanning the gap. The CDR3 is made up of 13 amino acids. For the CDR3, the DNA is TGCGCCAGCAGTGATAGCTTAGGGGAGACCCAGTACTTC. Translating gives CASSDSLGETQYF.

This chain links TRBV4-3 with TRBJ1-3, with D perhaps matching TRBD1 (6 bases). The CDR3 contains 16 residues. Germline V gene sequence: CDR1 LGHNA, CDR2 YSLEER. V was clipped by 1 base and J by 1 base, with 11 bases between them. The CDR3 DNA follows: TGCGCCAGCAGCCAAGGGGGGCAGGGATCTGGAAACACCATATATTTT. This translates into CASSQGGQGSGNTIYF.

The chain has TRBV7-9 and TRBJ1-1; the D gene is possibly TRBD1 (6 bases). Germline values: CDR1 SEHNR, CDR2 FQNEAQ (reference sequence). The CDR3 spans 17 residues. The ends were cut back, 5 bases at V and 1 base at J, with 20 bases in the middle. The chain's CDR3 is CASSHRSRGLANTEAFF. The CDR3 coding sequence is TGTGCCAGCAGCCACCGGTCCAGGGGCCTAGCGAACACTGAAGCTTTCTTT.